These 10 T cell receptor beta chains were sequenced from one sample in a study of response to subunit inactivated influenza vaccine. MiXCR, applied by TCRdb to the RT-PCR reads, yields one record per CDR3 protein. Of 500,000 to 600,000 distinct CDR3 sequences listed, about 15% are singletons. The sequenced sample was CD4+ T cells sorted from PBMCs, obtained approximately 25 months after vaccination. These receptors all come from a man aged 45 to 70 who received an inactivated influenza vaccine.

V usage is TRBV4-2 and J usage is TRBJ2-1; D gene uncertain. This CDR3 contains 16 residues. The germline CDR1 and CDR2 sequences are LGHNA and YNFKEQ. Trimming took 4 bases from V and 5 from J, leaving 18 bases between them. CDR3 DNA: TGTGCCAGCAGCCGCACCCCACATGGCGGAAACAATGAGCAGTTCTTC. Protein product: CASSRTPHGGNNEQFF.

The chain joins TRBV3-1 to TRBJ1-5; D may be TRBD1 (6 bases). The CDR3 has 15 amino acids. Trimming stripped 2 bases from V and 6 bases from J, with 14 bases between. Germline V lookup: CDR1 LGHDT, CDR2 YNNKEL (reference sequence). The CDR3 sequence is CASSQFTGSGQPQHF. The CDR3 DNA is TGTGCCAGCAGCCAATTTACAGGGTCGGGTCAGCCCCAGCATTTT.

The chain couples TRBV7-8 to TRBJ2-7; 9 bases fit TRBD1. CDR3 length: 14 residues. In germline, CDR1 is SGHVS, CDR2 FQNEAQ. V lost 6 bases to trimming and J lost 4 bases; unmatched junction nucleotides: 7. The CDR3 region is CASSINRGRYEQYF. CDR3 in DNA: TGTGCCAGCAGTATCAACAGGGGGCGATACGAGCAGTACTTC.

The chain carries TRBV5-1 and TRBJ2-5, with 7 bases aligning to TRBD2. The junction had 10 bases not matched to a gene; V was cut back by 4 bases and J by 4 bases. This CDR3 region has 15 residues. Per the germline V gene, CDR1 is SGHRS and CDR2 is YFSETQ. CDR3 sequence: CASSVSSGKGETQYF. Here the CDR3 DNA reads TGCGCCAGCAGCGTATCCAGCGGGAAGGGAGAGACCCAGTACTTC.

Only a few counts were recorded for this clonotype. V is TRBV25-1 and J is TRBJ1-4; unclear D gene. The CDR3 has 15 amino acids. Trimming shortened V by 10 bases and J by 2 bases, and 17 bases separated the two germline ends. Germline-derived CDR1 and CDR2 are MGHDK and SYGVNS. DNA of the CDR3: TGTGCCACCAGACGCCGGGGAGGCACTAATGAAAAACTGTTTTTT. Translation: CATRRRGGTNEKLFF.

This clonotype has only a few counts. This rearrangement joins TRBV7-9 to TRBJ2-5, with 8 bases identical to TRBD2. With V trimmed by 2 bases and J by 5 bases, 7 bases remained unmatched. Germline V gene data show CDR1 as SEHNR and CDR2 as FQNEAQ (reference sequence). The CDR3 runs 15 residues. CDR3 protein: CASSLSAGVGETQYF. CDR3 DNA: TGTGCCAGCAGCTTATCAGCGGGGGTTGGGGAGACCCAGTACTTC. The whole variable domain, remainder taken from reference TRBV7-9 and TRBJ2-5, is DTGVSQNPRHKITKRGQNVTFRCDPISEHNRLYWYRQTLGQGPEFLTYFQNEAQLEKSRLLSDRFSAERPKGSFSTLEIQRTEQGDSAMYLCASSLSAGVGETQYFGPGTRLLVL.

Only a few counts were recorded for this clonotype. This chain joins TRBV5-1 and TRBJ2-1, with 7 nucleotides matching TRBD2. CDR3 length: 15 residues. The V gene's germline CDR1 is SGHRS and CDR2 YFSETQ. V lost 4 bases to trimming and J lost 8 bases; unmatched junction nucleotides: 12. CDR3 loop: CASSAASGPWDEQFF. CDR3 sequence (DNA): TGCGCCAGCAGCGCCGCTAGCGGCCCATGGGATGAGCAGTTCTTC. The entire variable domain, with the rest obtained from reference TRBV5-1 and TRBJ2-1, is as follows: KAGVTQTPRYLIKTRGQQVTLSCSPISGHRSVSWYQQTPGQGLQFLFEYFSETQRNKGNFPGRFSGRQFSNSRSEMNVSTLELGDSALYLCASSAASGPWDEQFFGPGTRLTVL.

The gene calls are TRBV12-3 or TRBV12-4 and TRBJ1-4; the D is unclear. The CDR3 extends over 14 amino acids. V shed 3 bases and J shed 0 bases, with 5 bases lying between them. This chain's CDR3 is CASSFRTTNEKLFF. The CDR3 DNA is TGTGCCAGCAGTTTTAGGACAACTAATGAAAAACTGTTTTTT.

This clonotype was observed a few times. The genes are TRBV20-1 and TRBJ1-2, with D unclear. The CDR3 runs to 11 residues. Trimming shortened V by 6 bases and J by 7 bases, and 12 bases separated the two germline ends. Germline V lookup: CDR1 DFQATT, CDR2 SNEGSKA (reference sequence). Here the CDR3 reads CSAPVWGGYTF. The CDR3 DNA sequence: TGCAGTGCCCCCGTTTGGGGTGGCTACACCTTC.

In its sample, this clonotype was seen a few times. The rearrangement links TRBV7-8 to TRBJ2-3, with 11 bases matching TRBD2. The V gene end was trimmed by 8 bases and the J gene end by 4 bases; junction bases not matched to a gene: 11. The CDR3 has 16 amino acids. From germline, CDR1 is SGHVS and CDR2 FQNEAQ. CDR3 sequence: CASGGTSGIRSDTQYF. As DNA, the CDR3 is TGTGCCAGCGGTGGGACTAGCGGTATACGCTCAGATACGCAGTATTTT. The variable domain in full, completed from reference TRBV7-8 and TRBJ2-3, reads GAGVSQSPRYKVAKRGQDVALRCDPISGHVSLFWYQQALGQGPEFLTYFQNEAQLDKSGLPSDRFFAERPEGSVSTLKIQRTQQEDSAVYLCASGGTSGIRSDTQYFGPGTRLTVL.